This record looks at one T cell receptor beta chain sequence and its context. This specimen belongs to a study of blood T cell repertoires in COVID-19. Turning to the study itself: Italy, Spain and the United States were the sources of the convalescent and acute COVID-19 samples. T cells, B-cell-depleted T cells, or PBMCs provided the cDNA or gDNA that served as material.

Germline-derived CDR1 and CDR2 are SEHNR and FQNEAQ (reference sequence). This CDR3 has 14 residues. V lost 4 bases, J lost 5 bases, and 14 bases lay in between. As processed by the authors: Estimation of nucleated cell counts was performed using reference gene primer amplification. Sequencing used immunoSEQ multiplex PCR; TCRdb keeps in-frame clones, though not all of them. V and J calls and clone size are copied from that table; D and trimming were computed from the DNA. The data contain fewer than 120,000 clones, 85% to 90% of them singletons. The TCR was taken from a woman between 45 and 60 years old with acute or convalescent COVID-19. Sample: peripheral blood. The J gene is TRBJ2-5, the V gene TRBV7-9, with D tentatively TRBD2 (5 bases). The CDR3 DNA reads as TGTGCCAGCAGCTACCCCCGGGATCAGGAGACCCAGTACTTC. Residues: CASSYPRDQETQYF.